One sample yielded the 28 T cell receptor beta chains listed below, sequenced in a study of T cell responses to AZD1222 COVID-19 vaccine. Clones were read by immunoSEQ multiplex PCR, and TCRdb kept only the in-frame ones, dropping some. Of approximately 150,000 clones listed, 85% to 90% were seen once; the top ten hold 1.5% to 2%. The source was peripheral blood, collected on day 0 of AZD1222 vaccination. Receptors were obtained from an adult in good health.

V and J are TRBV6-5 and TRBJ2-2; D tentatively reads TRBD1 or TRBD2 (5 bases each). The CDR3 loop spans 12 amino acids. The germline V gene encodes CDR1 MNHEY and CDR2 SVGAGI. Trimming left V 10 bases short and J 2 bases short, with 8 bases between. CDR3 nucleotide sequence: TGTGCCACCGGGGCCAACACCGGGGAGCTGTTTTTT. It encodes CATGANTGELFF.

The chain joins TRBV19 to TRBJ2-1, with 13 bases identical to TRBD2. The CDR3 totals 18 residues. The V gene's germline CDR1 is LNHDA and CDR2 SQIVND (reference sequence). Losses at the gene ends were 0 bases for V and 9 bases for J; bases not matched to a gene: 11. The CDR3 reads CASSIDAPGLAGRVEQFF. The CDR3 coding sequence is TGTGCCAGTAGTATAGATGCCCCGGGACTAGCGGGACGCGTTGAGCAGTTCTTC. The full variable domain, with the rest looked up from reference TRBV19 and TRBJ2-1, is DGGITQSPKYLFRKEGQNVTLSCEQNLNHDAMYWYRQDPGQGLRLIYYSQIVNDFQKGDIAEGYSVSREKKESFPLTVTSAQKNPTAFYLCASSIDAPGLAGRVEQFFGPGTRLTVL.

The genes are TRBV30 and TRBJ1-6; D is uncertain. This CDR3 is built from 14 residues. CDR1 GTSNPN and CDR2 SVGIG come from the germline V gene (reference sequence). Trimming took 4 bases from V and 10 from J, leaving 17 bases between them. CDR3 sequence: CAWTQTGWSSPLHF. CDR3 DNA: TGTGCCTGGACCCAAACGGGGTGGTCCTCACCCCTCCACTTT.

This clone was seen a single time. The chain recombines TRBV18 with TRBJ1-3, with 9 bases identical to TRBD1. This CDR3 has 18 residues. Germline values: CDR1 KGHSH, CDR2 LQKENI. J gave up 3 bases and V 1 base, and 10 bases lay outside the gene matches. The CDR3 loop is CASSPQQGAIEFGNTIYF. CDR3 DNA: TGTGCCAGCTCACCACAACAGGGGGCGATCGAATTTGGAAACACCATATATTTT.

The chain carries TRBV30 and TRBJ2-7, with no clear D. Germline V gene lookup returns CDR1 GTSNPN and CDR2 SVGIG (reference sequence). V dropped 5 bases and J dropped 0 bases, with 8 bases sitting between them. The CDR3 runs to 12 residues. As DNA, the CDR3 is TGTGCCTGGGGTGGCAGCTCCTACGAGCAGTACGTC. This codes for CAWGGSSYEQYV.

This sequence joins TRBV7-2 and TRBJ1-1, with D possibly being TRBD1 (5 bases). The CDR3 contains 14 residues. Trimming took 5 bases from V and 7 from J, leaving 17 bases between them. Germline V gene sequence: CDR1 SGHTA, CDR2 FQGNSA. The CDR3 nucleotides are TGTGCCAGCAGCCCACAGACGCCGGGGGGTGAAGCTTTCTTT. This sequence encodes CASSPQTPGGEAFF.

This chain connects TRBV7-2 to TRBJ2-7, with 8 bases that match TRBD1. The germline V gene encodes CDR1 SGHTA and CDR2 FQGNSA. This CDR3 has 16 residues. Losses at the gene ends were 1 base for V and 0 bases for J; bases not matched to a gene: 5. CDR3 sequence (DNA): TGTGCCAGCAGCTTAGGGGCCGGACAGGGCTCCTACGAGCAGTACTTC. Translation: CASSLGAGQGSYEQYF.

V and J are TRBV19 and TRBJ1-1, with D hard to call. Germline assignment: CDR1 LNHDA and CDR2 SQIVND (reference sequence). V was trimmed by 3 bases and J by 2 bases, leaving 7 bases between them. This CDR3 contains 13 residues. In nucleotides, the CDR3 is TGTGCCAGTAGTATTCAGGAAAACACTGAAGCTTTCTTT. This gives the protein CASSIQENTEAFF.

The chain links TRBV5-1 to TRBJ2-1; D is perhaps TRBD2 (5 bases). Per the germline V gene, CDR1 is SGHRS and CDR2 is YFSETQ. CDR3 length: 15 amino acids. V was clipped by 2 bases and J by 3 bases, with 12 bases between them. CDR3 in amino acids: CASSLTTGVYNEQFF. CDR3 coding DNA: TGCGCCAGCAGCTTAACTACCGGGGTCTACAATGAGCAGTTCTTC.

This rearrangement joins TRBV28 to TRBJ1-2; unclear D gene. CDR3 size: 12 residues. Trimming left V 4 bases short and J 5 bases short, with 8 bases between. Germline lookup yields CDR1 MDHEN and CDR2 SYDVKM. This chain's CDR3 is CASSSSLYGYTF. In nucleotides, the CDR3 is TGTGCCAGCAGTTCCTCCCTATATGGCTACACCTTC.

This chain's CDR3 is CASRRTGARHEKLFF. CDR3 coding DNA: TGTGCCAGCAGAAGAACAGGCGCCAGACATGAAAAACTGTTTTTT. The chain couples TRBV2 to TRBJ1-4, with a weak D call TRBD1 (5 bases). The V gene lost 6 bases and the J gene lost 6 bases, with 17 bases spanning the gap. The length of the CDR3 is 15 residues. Germline V gene lookup returns CDR1 SNHLY and CDR2 FYNNEI.

This chain connects TRBV19 to TRBJ1-1; D may be TRBD1 (5 bases). The germline CDR1 and CDR2 sequences are LNHDA and SQIVND (reference sequence). This CDR3 has 13 residues. V lost 5 bases and J 5 bases, leaving 12 bases between the germline ends. CDR3 DNA sequence: TGTGCCAGTAGTTGGGGTAAGGGGACTGAAGCTTTCTTT. Protein product: CASSWGKGTEAFF.

The rearrangement joins TRBV6-2 or TRBV6-3 to TRBJ2-3; 7 bases agree with TRBD1. Germline V gene data show CDR1 as MNHEY and CDR2 as SVGEGT. This CDR3 spans 14 amino acids. Germline trimming cut 4 bases from V and 2 bases from J; bases unmatched to any gene: 3. CDR3 sequence reads: CASSLQGNTDTQYF. The CDR3 DNA reads TGTGCCAGCAGTTTACAGGGGAACACAGATACGCAGTATTTT.

This clone came up once. Other DNA sequences in the same sample also yield this CDR3. CDR3 bases: TGTGCCAGCAGTTTACTTAGCGGCGAGCAGTTCTTC. Translation: CASSLLSGEQFF. V gene TRBV28 combines with J gene TRBJ2-1; a weak D match, TRBD2 (6 bases). Between the trimmed V and J ends, which lost 2 bases and 10 bases, there was a span of 9 bases. Germline values: CDR1 MDHEN, CDR2 SYDVKM. This CDR3 is 12 amino acids long.

This sequence joins TRBV5-4 and TRBJ1-2, with D uncertain. Trimming took off 0 bases at V and 4 bases at J, with 7 bases between the two ends. CDR1 and CDR2 (germline): SGHNT, YYREEE (reference sequence). The CDR3 length is 13 residues. The DNA of the CDR3 is TGTGCCAGCAGCTTGGCCTGGGGCTATGGCTACACCTTC. Amino acids: CASSLAWGYGYTF.

Here the CDR3 DNA reads TGTGCCACCAGTGACCCAATAGCGGGGGGGCTGGAGCAGTTCTTC. Translation gives CATSDPIAGGLEQFF. The chain joins TRBV24-1 to TRBJ2-1, with 11 bases fitting TRBD2. CDR1 and CDR2 (germline): KGHDR, SFDVKD. This CDR3 is built from 15 residues. V lost 4 bases and J lost 10; bases outside the gene matches: 8.

The sample holds one count of this clone. The chain has TRBV2 and TRBJ2-3; 12 bases align to TRBD1. The V segment lost 9 bases and the J segment 5 bases; nucleotides outside the gene matches: 6. Germline V gene lookup returns CDR1 SNHLY and CDR2 FYNNEI. The CDR3 covers 14 residues. CDR3 region: CARRGQGAQDTQYF. CDR3 nucleotides: TGTGCCAGAAGGGGACAGGGGGCTCAAGATACGCAGTATTTT.

This clone was counted a single time. The chain is built from TRBV5-6 and TRBJ1-5; 8 bases map to TRBD1. The J segment lost 6 bases and the V segment lost 5 bases, leaving 7 bases of the junction unmatched. CDR1 and CDR2 from the germline V gene are SGHDT and YYEEEE. The CDR3 has 14 amino acids. The CDR3 is CASSVAGGSQPQHF. The CDR3 nucleotides read TGTGCCAGCAGTGTGGCAGGGGGCAGTCAGCCCCAGCATTTT.

The rearrangement joins TRBV5-4 to TRBJ2-3; 7 nucleotides agree with TRBD2. The length of the CDR3 is 13 residues. Looked up from germline, CDR1 is SGHNT and CDR2 is YYREEE (reference sequence). The J segment lost 8 bases and the V segment lost 3 bases, leaving 6 bases of the junction unmatched. The DNA of the CDR3 is TGTGCCAGCAGCTGGAGCAGGGAGGGTACGCAGTATTTT. Amino acid sequence: CASSWSREGTQYF.

DNA for the CDR3: TGTGCCAGCAGTGTTGGGACAGCAAATCAGCCCCAGCATTTT. It specifies CASSVGTANQPQHF. This rearrangement joins TRBV6-2 or TRBV6-3 to TRBJ1-5; TRBD1 agrees at 7 bases. The CDR3 is made up of 14 amino acids. The V segment lost 5 bases and the J segment 4 bases; nucleotides outside the gene matches: 5. The germline V gene encodes CDR1 MNHEY and CDR2 SVGEGT.

V usage is TRBV18 and J usage is TRBJ2-5; D is undetermined. The CDR3 spans 11 residues. Looked up from germline, CDR1 is KGHSH and CDR2 is LQKENI. Trimming left V 3 bases short and J 4 bases short, with 3 bases between. CDR3 in amino acids: CASSPIETQYF. In DNA, the CDR3 is TGTGCCAGCTCACCCATAGAGACCCAGTACTTC.

CDR3: CASLRDMNTGELFF. The CDR3 nucleotides read TGTGCCAGCCTCCGGGACATGAACACCGGGGAGCTGTTTTTT. The chain is built from TRBV28 and TRBJ2-2, with a tentative D call TRBD1 (6 bases). Per the germline V gene, CDR1 is MDHEN and CDR2 is SYDVKM. V was clipped by 8 bases and J by 1 base, with 11 bases between them. The CDR3 runs 14 residues.

A remark on this clone: This sample includes further DNA sequences coding for the same CDR3. This chain joins TRBV19 and TRBJ1-3; no clear D. The CDR3 is 15 amino acids. Germline loops: CDR1 LNHDA, CDR2 SQIVND (reference sequence). V lost 6 bases and J lost 0, with 12 bases in between. CDR3 in DNA: TGTGCCAGTAGGCCGGACCGATACTCTGGAAACACCATATATTTT. As protein: CASRPDRYSGNTIYF.

This chain links TRBV27 with TRBJ1-1; D uncertain. V shed 4 bases and J shed 0 bases, with 12 bases lying between them. Germline-derived CDR1 and CDR2 are MNHEY and SMNVEV (reference sequence). The CDR3 has 15 amino acids. The CDR3 protein is CASSSPPGVNTEAFF. The CDR3 DNA reads as TGTGCCAGCAGTTCACCTCCGGGAGTGAACACTGAAGCTTTCTTT.

V gene TRBV19 combines with J gene TRBJ1-5; TRBD1 matches at 10 bases. The CDR3 runs to 16 residues. Germline-derived CDR1 and CDR2 are LNHDA and SQIVND (reference sequence). J was trimmed by 4 bases and V by 7 bases; bases with no gene match: 10. The CDR3 here is CASTPDRGRFNQPQHF. The CDR3 coding sequence is TGTGCCAGTACTCCCGACAGGGGGCGGTTTAATCAGCCCCAGCATTTT.

This clone was detected once. This chain joins TRBV7-9 and TRBJ2-3, with 12 bases lining up with TRBD1. V trimming: 1 base; J trimming: 3 bases; junction bases outside the gene matches: 5. This CDR3 region has 17 residues. CDR1 and CDR2 from the germline V gene are SEHNR and FQNEAQ (reference sequence). The CDR3 DNA sequence: TGTGCCAGCAGCTTAGTTCGGGGACAGGGGGCAACAGATACGCAGTATTTT. Its protein is CASSLVRGQGATDTQYF.

The gene calls are TRBV9 and TRBJ1-5; D not certain. Looked up from germline, CDR1 is SGDLS and CDR2 is YYNGEE. The CDR3 extends over 14 amino acids. The V and J ends lost 4 bases and 7 bases respectively, with 15 bases between them. In DNA, the CDR3 is TGTGCCAGCAGCTTAGAGGCGGTGGGCCAGCCCCAGCATTTT. It encodes CASSLEAVGQPQHF.

V and J are TRBV11-2 and TRBJ2-5, with 11 bases aligning to TRBD2. After removal of 5 bases from V and 3 bases from J, the junction contained 2 bases not matched to a gene. Germline V gene sequence: CDR1 SGHAT, CDR2 FQNNGV. The CDR3 runs 14 residues. The CDR3 loop reads CASSGGLAEETQYF. The CDR3 coding sequence is TGTGCCAGCAGCGGGGGACTAGCGGAAGAGACCCAGTACTTC.